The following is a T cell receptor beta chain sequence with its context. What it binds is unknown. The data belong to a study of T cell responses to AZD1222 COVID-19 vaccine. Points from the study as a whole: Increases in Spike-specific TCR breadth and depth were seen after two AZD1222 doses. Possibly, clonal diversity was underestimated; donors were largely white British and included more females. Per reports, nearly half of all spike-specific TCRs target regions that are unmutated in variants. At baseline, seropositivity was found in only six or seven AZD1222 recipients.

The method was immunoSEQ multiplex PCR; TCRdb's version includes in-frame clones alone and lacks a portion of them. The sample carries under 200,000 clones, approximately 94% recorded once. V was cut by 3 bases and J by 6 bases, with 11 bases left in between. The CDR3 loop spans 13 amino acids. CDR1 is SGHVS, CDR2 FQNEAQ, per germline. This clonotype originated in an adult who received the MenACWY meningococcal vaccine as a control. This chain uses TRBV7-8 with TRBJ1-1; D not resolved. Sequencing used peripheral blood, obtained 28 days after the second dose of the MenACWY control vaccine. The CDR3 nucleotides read TGTGCCAGCAGCTTTGGAGGGTATTCTGAAGCTTTCTTT. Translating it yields CASSFGGYSEAFF.